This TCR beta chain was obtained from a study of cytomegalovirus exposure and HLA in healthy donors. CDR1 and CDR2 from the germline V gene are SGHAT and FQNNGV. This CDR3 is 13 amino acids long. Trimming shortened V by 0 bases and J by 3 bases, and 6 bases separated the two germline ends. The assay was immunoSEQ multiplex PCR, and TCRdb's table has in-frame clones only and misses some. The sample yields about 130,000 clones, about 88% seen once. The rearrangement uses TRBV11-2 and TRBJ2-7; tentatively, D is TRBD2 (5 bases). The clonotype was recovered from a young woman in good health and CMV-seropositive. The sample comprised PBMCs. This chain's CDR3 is CASSLEDFYEQYF. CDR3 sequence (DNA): TGTGCCAGCAGCTTAGAGGACTTCTACGAGCAGTACTTC.